The clone carrying this T cell receptor beta chain was detected ten times or more. Its antigen is still unknown. This sample was taken from a study of early T cells in non-severe SARS-CoV-2 infection. Study as a whole: Sequencing targeted bulk RNA from unsorted whole blood, leaving chains unpaired. Study observations and caveats: Anti-spike CD8 responses were favored in VDJdb matching, and private and CD4 specificities were missed.

Attached unique molecular identifiers marked individual cDNA molecules. TCRdb independently ran MiXCR on the 5' RACE reads; one entry per CDR3 protein. In the table there are 20,000 to 25,000 distinct CDR3 sequences, approximately 4.5% of which are singletons. This CDR3 region has 12 residues. The V end was cut by 8 bases, the J end by 2 bases, with 9 bases between. The clonotype was recovered from an adult who was a healthcare worker with PCR-confirmed SARS-CoV-2 infection or an uninfected control (not recorded which). Sequencing was done on a sample of whole blood. The rearrangement uses TRBV12-3 or TRBV12-4 and TRBJ1-2; D is possibly TRBD1 (6 bases). The CDR3 reads CASSGHNYGYTF. As DNA, the CDR3 is TGTGCCAGCTCGGGACACAACTATGGCTACACCTTC.